Sequencing of this T cell receptor beta chain was carried out in a study of blood T cell repertoires in COVID-19. In the study overall: Sources were T cells, B-cell-depleted T cells, or PBMCs; the material itself was cDNA or gDNA.

Trimming took 9 bases from V and 1 from J, leaving 10 bases between them. Germline lookup yields CDR1 KGHDR and CDR2 SFDVKD. The CDR3 loop spans 13 amino acids. This clone was counted once. Sequencing was performed with immunoSEQ multiplex PCR; in TCRdb, only in-frame clones are kept and a portion is missing. The data contain 250,000 to 350,000 clones, 75% to 90% of them seen just once; the ten biggest clones take up roughly an eighth. This chain links TRBV24-1 with TRBJ2-3, with D perhaps matching TRBD2 (6 bases). This clonotype originated in a woman aged 55-70 years with acute or convalescent COVID-19. Sequencing was done on a sample of peripheral blood. The CDR3 loop is CATSWEGTDTQYF. CDR3 DNA: TGTGCCACCTCATGGGAGGGCACAGATACGCAGTATTTT.